Listed here is a single T cell receptor (beta chain). This clonotype was picked up many times. Its antigen target is currently unknown. Base qualities are not provided; no much larger clone lies one nucleotide away. Libraries were made using 5' RACE. Data came from an Illumina HiSeq 2000. Template switching introduced a universal primer binding site; the final cDNA contained a unique molecular identifier, enabling accurate counting of TCR cDNA molecules. Specific primers in the conserved constant-segment region were used to synthesize first-strand cDNA for the TCR alpha and beta chains. To control for contamination, every cDNA library was double barcoded, receiving both a SMART-Mk sample barcode and Illumina barcodes. TruSeq adapter sequences, together with Illumina sample barcodes, were added in two successive PCR steps. TCR alpha and beta cDNA libraries were sequenced on the Illumina HiSeq platform with custom primers. Regarding the original processing steps: Raw reads were processed with MiGEC to extract unique molecular identifiers, and MiXCR was used to determine CDR3 positions. For each individual, recombination models were inferred using an EM algorithm with the repgenHMM and IGoR tools. Shared clonotype analysis was performed with the tcR package in R, normalizing sharing by the product of cloneset sizes. Out-of-frame nonproductive sequences were analyzed to study raw recombination free of thymic and clonal selection effects. TCRdb reprocessing: public reads trimmed at Q25 with fastp, clones called with MiXCR, in-frame beta chains kept. Rows matching on CDR3 protein sequence are summarized as one entry with the most common DNA and genes. The V and J calls were not made by the authors but by TCRdb's processing. This sample is represented by about 280,000 distinct CDR3 sequences; 8% to 9% of them were singletons. Of the sample, 2% to 2.5% is held by the ten largest clones.

All donors were healthy Caucasians. Three pairs of female monozygotic twins, all aged about 18 to 29 years, made up the twin cohort. Miltenyi CD45RO+ enrichment and human naive T-cell isolation kits were used to isolate memory (CD45RO+) and naive T cells from PBMC. The entry originates in a study of identical twins (dated by TCRdb to the mid-2010s). Regarding the complete study: To test whether fetal clonotypes persist, this study deep-sequenced TCR alpha and beta repertoires from monozygotic twins, from unrelated adults of various ages, and from cord blood. To rule out contamination, replicate twin experiments were performed at different times with different library preparation protocols. What the authors observed across the whole study: Abundant cord blood beta clonotypes carried fewer insertions; young adult naive repertoires showed a weaker similar trend, while memory repertoires showed none. Compared with coincidental sharing between unrelated individuals, out-of-frame TCR alpha sequences shared between twins showed an excess of sequences with low generation probability. Zero-insertion analyses could be partly confounded by invariant T cells such as MAIT and iNKT, although diverse VJ usage argued against such confounding for most clonotypes. Because the same donors could not be followed over many years, conclusions were based on cross-sectional statistical analysis. In monozygotic twins, out-of-frame TCR alpha sharing was systematically underestimated by recombination models, although the models agreed with sharing between unrelated individuals. Excess twin sharing in beta out-of-frame sequences was weaker because fewer shared sequences lowered the signal-to-noise ratio.

The germline V gene provides CDR1 KGHSH and CDR2 LQKENI. V lost 1 base and J lost 2 bases; the stretch between them is 5 bases long. The CDR3 holds 13 amino acids from the cysteine to the phenylalanine. The CDR3 DNA has 39 bases and is translated from base 1. The sample was also linked to a second study, of yellow fever vaccine responses in identical twins. The second investigation adds: According to the authors, the vaccine-induced T cell response in identical twins seemed to be partly convergent and partly specific to each individual. The study precisely tracked vaccine-responding T cell clones in identical twins.

The sequence was obtained from a woman in her late teens or twenties in good health. The chain joins TRBV18 to TRBJ2-5; no D gene is confidently identified. Material for sequencing was memory (CD45RO+) T cells sorted from blood. The cell subset or site label here, explained by the study, means: CD45RO+ enriched T cells. The DNA sequence follows: TGTGCCAGCTCACCACAGGTTCAAGAGACCCAGTACTTC. It translates to CASSPQVQETQYF.